This record concerns one T cell receptor (beta chain) sequence. This entry is derived from a study of T cells in localized non-small cell lung cancer. This table comes from immunoSEQ multiplex PCR, and its TCRdb copy is limited to in-frame clones, with some not included. The sample contains roughly 48,000 clones, 77% of which appear only once. This receptor was identified in a man aged 40-75 years with stage I squamous cell lung carcinoma. The material sequenced was peripheral blood, taken before any cancer treatment.

The CDR3 loop reads CSVPGQGAQYYGYTF. The CDR3 DNA reads as TGCAGCGTCCCCGGACAGGGGGCGCAGTATTATGGCTACACCTTC. The chain joins TRBV29-1 to TRBJ1-2, with TRBD1 matching over 11 bases. J was trimmed by 5 bases and V by 6 bases; bases with no gene match: 11. The CDR3 length is 15 residues. The germline V gene encodes CDR1 SQVTM and CDR2 ANQGSEA.